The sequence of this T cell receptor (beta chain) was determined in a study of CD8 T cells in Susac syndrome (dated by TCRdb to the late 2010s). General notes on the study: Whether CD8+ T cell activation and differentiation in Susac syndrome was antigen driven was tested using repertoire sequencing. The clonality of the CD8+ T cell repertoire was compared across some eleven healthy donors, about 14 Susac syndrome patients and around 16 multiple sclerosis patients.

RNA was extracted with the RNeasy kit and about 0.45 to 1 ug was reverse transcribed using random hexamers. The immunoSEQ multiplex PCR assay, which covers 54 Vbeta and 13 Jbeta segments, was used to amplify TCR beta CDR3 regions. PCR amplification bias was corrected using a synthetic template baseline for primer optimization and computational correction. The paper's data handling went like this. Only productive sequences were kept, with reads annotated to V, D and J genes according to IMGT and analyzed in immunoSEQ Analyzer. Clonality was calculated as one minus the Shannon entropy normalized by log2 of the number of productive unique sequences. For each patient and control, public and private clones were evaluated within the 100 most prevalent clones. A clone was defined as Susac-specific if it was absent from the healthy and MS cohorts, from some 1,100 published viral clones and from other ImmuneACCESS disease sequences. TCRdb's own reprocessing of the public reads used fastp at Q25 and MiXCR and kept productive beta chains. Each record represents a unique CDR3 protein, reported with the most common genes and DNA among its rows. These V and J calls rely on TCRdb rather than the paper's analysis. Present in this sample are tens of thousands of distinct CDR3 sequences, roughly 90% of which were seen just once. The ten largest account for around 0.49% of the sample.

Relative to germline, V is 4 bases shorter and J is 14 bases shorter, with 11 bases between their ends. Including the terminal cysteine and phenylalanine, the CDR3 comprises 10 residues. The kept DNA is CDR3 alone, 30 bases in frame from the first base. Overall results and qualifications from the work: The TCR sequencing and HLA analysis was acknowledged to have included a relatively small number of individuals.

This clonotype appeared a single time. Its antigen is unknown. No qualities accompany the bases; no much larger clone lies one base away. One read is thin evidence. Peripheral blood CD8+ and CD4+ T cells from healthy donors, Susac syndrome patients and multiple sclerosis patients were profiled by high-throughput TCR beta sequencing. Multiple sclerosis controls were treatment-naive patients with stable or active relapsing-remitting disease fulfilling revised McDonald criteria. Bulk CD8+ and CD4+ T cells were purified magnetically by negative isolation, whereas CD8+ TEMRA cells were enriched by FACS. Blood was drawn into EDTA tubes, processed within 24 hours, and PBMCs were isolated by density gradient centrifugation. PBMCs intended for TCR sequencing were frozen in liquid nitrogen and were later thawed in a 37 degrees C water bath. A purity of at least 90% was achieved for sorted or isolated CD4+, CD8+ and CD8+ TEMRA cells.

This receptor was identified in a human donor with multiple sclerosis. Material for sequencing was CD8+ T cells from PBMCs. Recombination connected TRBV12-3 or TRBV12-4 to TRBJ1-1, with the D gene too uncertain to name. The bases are TGTGCCAGCAGTTCCGGACTGCGGTTCTTT. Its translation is CASSSGLRFF.